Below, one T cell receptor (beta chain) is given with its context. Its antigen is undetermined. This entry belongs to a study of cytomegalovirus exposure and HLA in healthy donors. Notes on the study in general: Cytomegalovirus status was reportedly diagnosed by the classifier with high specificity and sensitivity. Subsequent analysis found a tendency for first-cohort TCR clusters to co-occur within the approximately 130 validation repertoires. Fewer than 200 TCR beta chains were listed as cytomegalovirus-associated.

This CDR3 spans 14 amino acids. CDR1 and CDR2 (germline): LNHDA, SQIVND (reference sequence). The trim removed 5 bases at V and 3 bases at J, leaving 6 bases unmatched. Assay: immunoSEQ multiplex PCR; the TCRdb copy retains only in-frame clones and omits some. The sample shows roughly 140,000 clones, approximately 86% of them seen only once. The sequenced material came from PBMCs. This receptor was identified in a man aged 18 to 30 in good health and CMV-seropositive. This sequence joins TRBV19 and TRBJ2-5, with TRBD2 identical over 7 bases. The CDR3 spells CASSGSGAEETQYF. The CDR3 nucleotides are TGTGCCAGTAGTGGAAGCGGGGCGGAAGAGACCCAGTACTTC.